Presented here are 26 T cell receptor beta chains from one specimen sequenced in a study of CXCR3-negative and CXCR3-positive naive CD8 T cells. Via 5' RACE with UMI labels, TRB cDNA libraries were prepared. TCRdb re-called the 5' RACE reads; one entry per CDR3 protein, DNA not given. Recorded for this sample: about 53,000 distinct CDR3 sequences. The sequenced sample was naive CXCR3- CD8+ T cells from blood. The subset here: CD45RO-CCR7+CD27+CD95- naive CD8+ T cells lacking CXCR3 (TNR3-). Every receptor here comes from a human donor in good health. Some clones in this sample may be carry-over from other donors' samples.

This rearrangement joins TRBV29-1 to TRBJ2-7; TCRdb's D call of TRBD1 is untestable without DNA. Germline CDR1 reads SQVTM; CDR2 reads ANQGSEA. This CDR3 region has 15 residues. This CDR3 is CSVIPGTGTYYEQYF.

The CDR3 sequence is CASSVGVGAFF. The V and J genes are TRBV25-1 and TRBJ1-1; there is no DNA to check the TCRdb D call of TRBD1. CDR3 length: 11 residues. Germline lookup yields CDR1 MGHDK and CDR2 SYGVNS.

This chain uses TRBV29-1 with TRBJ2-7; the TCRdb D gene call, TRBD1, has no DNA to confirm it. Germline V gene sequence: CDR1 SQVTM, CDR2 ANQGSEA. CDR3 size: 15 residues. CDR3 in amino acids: CSVEDPSGTVYEQYF.

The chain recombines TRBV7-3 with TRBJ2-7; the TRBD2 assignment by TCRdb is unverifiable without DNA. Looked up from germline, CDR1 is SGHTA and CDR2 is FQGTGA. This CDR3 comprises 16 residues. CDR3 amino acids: CASSSGLAGGSYEQYF.

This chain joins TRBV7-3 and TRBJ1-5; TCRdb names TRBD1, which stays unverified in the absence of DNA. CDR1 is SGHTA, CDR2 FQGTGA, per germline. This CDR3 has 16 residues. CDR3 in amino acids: CAWGLETGVCNQPQHF.

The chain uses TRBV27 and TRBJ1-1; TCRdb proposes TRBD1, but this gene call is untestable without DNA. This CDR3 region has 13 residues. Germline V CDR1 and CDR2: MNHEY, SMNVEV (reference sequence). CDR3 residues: CASTTGTATEAFF.

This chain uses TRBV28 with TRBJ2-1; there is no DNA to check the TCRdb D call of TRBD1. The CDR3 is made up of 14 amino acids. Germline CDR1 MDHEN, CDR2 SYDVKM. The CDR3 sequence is CASSLGRVEVEQFF.

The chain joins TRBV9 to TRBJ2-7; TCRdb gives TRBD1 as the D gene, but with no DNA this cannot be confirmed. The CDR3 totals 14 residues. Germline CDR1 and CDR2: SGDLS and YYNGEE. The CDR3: CASSEDRVGYEQYF.

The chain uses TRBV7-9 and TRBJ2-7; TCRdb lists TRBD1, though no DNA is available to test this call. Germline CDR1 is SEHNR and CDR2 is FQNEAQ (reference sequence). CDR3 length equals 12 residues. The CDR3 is CASRTGQGEQYF.

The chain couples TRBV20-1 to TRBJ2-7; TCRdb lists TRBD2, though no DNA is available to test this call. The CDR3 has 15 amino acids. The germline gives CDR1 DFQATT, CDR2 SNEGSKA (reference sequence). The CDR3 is CSARDWTGRTYEQYF.

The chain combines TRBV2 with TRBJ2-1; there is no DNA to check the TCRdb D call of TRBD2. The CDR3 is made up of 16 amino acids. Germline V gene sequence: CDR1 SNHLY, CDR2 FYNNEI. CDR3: CASSELVAGRPVGQFF.

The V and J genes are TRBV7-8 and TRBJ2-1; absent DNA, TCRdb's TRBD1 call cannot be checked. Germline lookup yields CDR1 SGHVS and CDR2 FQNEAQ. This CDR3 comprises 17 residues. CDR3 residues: CASSLVDFPKNAHEQFF.

The CDR3 reads CASSPPRDRVPDTQYF. V and J are TRBV18 and TRBJ2-3; the D gene TCRdb calls, TRBD1, cannot be checked with no DNA. This CDR3 comprises 16 residues. Per germline, CDR1 KGHSH and CDR2 LQKENI.

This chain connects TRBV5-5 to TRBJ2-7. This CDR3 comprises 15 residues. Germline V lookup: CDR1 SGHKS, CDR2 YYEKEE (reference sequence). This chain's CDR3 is CASSTDRQGSYEQYF.

CDR3 amino acids: CSVEDRGLAGENYF. The J gene is TRBJ2-1, the V gene TRBV29-1; TCRdb outputs TRBD2, but without DNA this stays unchecked. The germline V gene encodes CDR1 SQVTM and CDR2 ANQGSEA. The CDR3 has 14 amino acids.

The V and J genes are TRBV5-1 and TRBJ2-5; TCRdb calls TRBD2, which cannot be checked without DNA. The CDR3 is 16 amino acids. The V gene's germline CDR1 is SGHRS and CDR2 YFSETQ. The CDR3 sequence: CASSPRTSGGGETQYF.

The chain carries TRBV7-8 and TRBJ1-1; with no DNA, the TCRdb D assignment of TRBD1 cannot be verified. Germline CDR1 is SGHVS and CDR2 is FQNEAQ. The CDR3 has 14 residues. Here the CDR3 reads CASSLQGIGTEAFF.

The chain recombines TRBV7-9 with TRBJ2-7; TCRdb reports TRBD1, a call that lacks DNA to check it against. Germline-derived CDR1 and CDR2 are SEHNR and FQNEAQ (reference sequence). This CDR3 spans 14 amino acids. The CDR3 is CASSERDTSYEQYF.

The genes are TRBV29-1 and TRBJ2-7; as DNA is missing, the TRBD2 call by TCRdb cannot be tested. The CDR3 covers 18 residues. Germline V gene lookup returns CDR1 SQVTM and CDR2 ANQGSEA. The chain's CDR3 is CSVRGEPGLAPTPYEQYF.

CDR3 loop: CASEGPQYNEQFF. The rearrangement uses TRBV7-9 and TRBJ2-1; absent DNA, TCRdb's TRBD2 call cannot be checked. Germline CDR1 and CDR2: SEHNR and FQNEAQ (reference sequence). There are 13 residues in the CDR3.

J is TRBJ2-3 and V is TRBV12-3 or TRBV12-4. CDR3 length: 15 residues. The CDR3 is CASTNNAGITDTQYF.

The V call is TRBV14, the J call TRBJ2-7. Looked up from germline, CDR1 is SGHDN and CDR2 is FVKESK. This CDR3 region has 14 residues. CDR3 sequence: CASSQGPLPYEQYF.

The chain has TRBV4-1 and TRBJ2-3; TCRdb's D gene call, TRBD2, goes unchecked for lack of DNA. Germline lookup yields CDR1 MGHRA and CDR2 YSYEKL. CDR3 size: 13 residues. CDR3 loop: CASSSGLSDTQYF.

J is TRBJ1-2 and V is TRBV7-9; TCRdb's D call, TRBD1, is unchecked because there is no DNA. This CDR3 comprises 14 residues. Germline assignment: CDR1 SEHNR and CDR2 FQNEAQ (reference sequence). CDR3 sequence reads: CASSSNQGVYGYTF.

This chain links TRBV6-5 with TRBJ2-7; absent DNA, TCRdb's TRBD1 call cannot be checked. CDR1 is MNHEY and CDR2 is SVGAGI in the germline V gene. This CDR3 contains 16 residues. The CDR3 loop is CASRRHRQGEWDEQYF.

The CDR3 sequence is CSAKTSSNYEQYF. This sequence joins TRBV29-1 and TRBJ2-7; TCRdb outputs TRBD2, but without DNA this stays unchecked. The germline V gene encodes CDR1 SQVTM and CDR2 ANQGSEA. The CDR3 has 13 residues.